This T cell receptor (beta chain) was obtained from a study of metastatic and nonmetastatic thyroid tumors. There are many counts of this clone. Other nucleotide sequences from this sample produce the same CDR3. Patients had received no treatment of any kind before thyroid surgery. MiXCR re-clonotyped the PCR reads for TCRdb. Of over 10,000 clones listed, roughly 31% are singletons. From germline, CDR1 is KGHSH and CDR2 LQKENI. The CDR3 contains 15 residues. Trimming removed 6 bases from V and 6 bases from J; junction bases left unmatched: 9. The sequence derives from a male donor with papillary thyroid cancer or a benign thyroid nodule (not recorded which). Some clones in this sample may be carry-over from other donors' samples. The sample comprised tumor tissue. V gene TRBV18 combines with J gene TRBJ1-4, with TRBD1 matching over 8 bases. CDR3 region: CASSPNRGAYEKLFF. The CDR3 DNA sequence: TGTGCCAGCTCCCCCAACAGGGGGGCCTATGAAAAACTGTTTTTT. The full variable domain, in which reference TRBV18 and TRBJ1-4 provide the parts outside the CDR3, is NAGVMQNPRHLVRRRGQEARLRCSPMKGHSHVYWYRQLPEEGLKFMVYLQKENIIDESGMPKERFSAEFPKEGPSILRIQQVVRGDSAAYFCASSPNRGAYEKLFFGSGTQLSVL.